The 21 T cell receptor beta chains below come from one sample, sequenced in a study of breast tumors, draining lymph nodes, adjacent tissues. MiXCR was run by TCRdb on the multiplex PCR reads, yielding one entry per CDR3 protein. The sample gives 200,000 to 300,000 distinct CDR3 sequences, 30% to 35% of which show up once; about 1.2% is in the top ten. Axillary draining lymph nodes of breast cancer patients supplied the node samples. Sequencing was carried out using axillary lymph node tissue. Receptors originate from a female donor with breast cancer. Some clones in this sample may be carry-over from other donors' samples.

This clonotype has ten or more counts. The chain uses TRBV7-9 and TRBJ1-2; D may be TRBD1 (6 bases). V lost 3 bases and J 8 bases, leaving 10 bases between the germline ends. The germline V gene encodes CDR1 SEHNR and CDR2 FQNEAQ (reference sequence). The CDR3 is made up of 12 amino acids. CDR3 protein: CASSFQGRGYTF. In nucleotides, the CDR3 is TGTGCCAGCAGCTTCCAGGGGAGAGGCTACACCTTC.

As to this clonotype: Just one base apart from a much larger clone, this may be a read error. The chain carries TRBV19 and TRBJ2-1; 8 bases match TRBD2. Trimming at V came to 7 bases and at J to 8 bases, leaving 13 bases not matched to a gene. This CDR3 comprises 15 residues. The germline V gene has CDR1 LNHDA and CDR2 SQIVND (reference sequence). The DNA for the CDR3 is TGTGCCAGTACCACGGGACTAGGGGGAGGGCATGAGCAGTTCTTC. This codes for CASTTGLGGGHEQFF.

In its sample, this clonotype was seen a few times. An end of the junction does not agree with germline; a read error may underlie this. The rearrangement links TRBV20-1 to TRBJ1-3; D is uncertain. Per germline, CDR1 DFQATT and CDR2 SNEGSKA (reference sequence). The CDR3 extends over 14 amino acids. The CDR3 spells CSARESLAGTTIYF. The DNA for the CDR3 is TGCAGTGCTAGGGAGTCTCTGGCTGGAACCACCATATATTTT.

This clonotype was counted ten times or more. V gene TRBV9 combines with J gene TRBJ2-1; 8 bases line up with TRBD2. Trimming took 1 base from V and 9 from J; bases not matched to a gene: 6. The CDR3 length is 14 residues. CDR1 SGDLS and CDR2 YYNGEE come from the germline V gene. CDR3 sequence: CASSVTAGDSEQFF. In nucleotides, the CDR3 is TGTGCCAGCAGCGTAACAGCGGGAGATAGTGAGCAGTTCTTC.

There are a few counts of this clonotype. A much larger clone differs from this one at a single base, so this may be a read error. The chain recombines TRBV20-1 with TRBJ1-5; D perhaps matches TRBD1 (5 bases). Per the germline V gene, CDR1 is DFQATT and CDR2 is SNEGSKA (reference sequence). This CDR3 contains 14 residues. V lost 0 bases and J 9 bases, leaving 15 bases between the germline ends. The CDR3 loop reads CSARDTRTLPPQHF. Written as DNA, the CDR3 is TGCAGTGCTAGAGATACCCGGACACTTCCGCCCCAGCATTTT.

This clonotype occurred many times. The CDR3 DNA reads as TGCGCCTGTCGACCCGAGCAGTACTTC. It codes for CACRPEQYF. V is TRBV10-1 and J is TRBJ2-7; D remains unclear. V was cut by 11 bases and J by 6 bases, with 8 bases left in between. CDR1 is WNHNN and CDR2 is SYGVQD in the germline V gene (reference sequence). The CDR3 is made up of 9 amino acids.

This clonotype appeared many times. V usage is TRBV7-9 and J usage is TRBJ2-4; D uncertain. Germline V CDR1 and CDR2: SEHNR, FQNEAQ (reference sequence). CDR3 size: 16 residues. Trimming left V 2 bases short and J 7 bases short, with 18 bases between. The CDR3 protein is CASSLFPQTEGNIQYF. The CDR3 nucleotides read TGTGCCAGCAGCTTATTCCCTCAAACAGAAGGGAACATTCAGTACTTC.

On this clonotype: A read error may explain this, as a much larger clone is one base away. The chain uses TRBV12-3 or TRBV12-4 and TRBJ2-7; D is possibly TRBD1 (6 bases). V was cut by 6 bases and J by 2 bases, with 20 bases left in between. This CDR3 contains 16 residues. For the CDR3, the DNA is TGTGCCAGCAGCCCCGGGTCTAGCAGGGGCACCTACGAGCAGTACTTC. Translation: CASSPGSSRGTYEQYF.

This chain uses TRBV6-1 with TRBJ1-5, with TRBD1 as a possible D gene (6 bases). Deletions cut 7 bases from V and 3 bases from J, with 13 bases between. The CDR3 sequence is 14 residues long. Germline values: CDR1 MNHNS, CDR2 SASEGT. CDR3 nucleotides: TGTGCCAGCACCCCGGGACACAACAATCAGCCCCAGCATTTT. This translates into CASTPGHNNQPQHF.

The chain links TRBV6-1 to TRBJ1-5; TRBD1 might be the D (6 bases). Germline V lookup: CDR1 MNHNS, CDR2 SASEGT. Trimming took 6 bases from V and 0 from J, leaving 15 bases between them. The CDR3 extends over 16 amino acids. The CDR3 DNA sequence: TGTGCCAGCAGGGGGGGGGCAGCCCATAGCAATCAGCCCCAGCATTTT. Translating gives CASRGGAAHSNQPQHF.

This clonotype has a count of ten or more. The chain uses TRBV5-1 and TRBJ2-1; D is uncertain. Trimming shortened V by 0 bases and J by 6 bases, and 13 bases separated the two germline ends. The CDR3 contains 15 residues. Germline CDR1 and CDR2: SGHRS and YFSETQ. The CDR3, as DNA: TGCGCCAGCAGCTTGGGGTCTCCCTGGGGCAATGAGCAGTTCTTC. It encodes CASSLGSPWGNEQFF.

The chain employs TRBV19 and TRBJ1-5; tentatively, D is TRBD1 (5 bases). Trimming stripped 8 bases from V and 5 bases from J, with 16 bases between. This CDR3 spans 14 amino acids. In germline, CDR1 is LNHDA, CDR2 SQIVND (reference sequence). CDR3 amino acids: CASGAKGAHQPQHF. The CDR3 nucleotides are TGTGCCAGTGGTGCCAAAGGGGCCCATCAGCCCCAGCATTTT.

This clonotype was observed many times. The chain carries TRBV5-1 and TRBJ2-1; D tentatively fits TRBD1 or TRBD2 (9 bases each). With 2 bases removed from V and 2 bases from J, the gap between germline ends came to 23 bases. The V gene's germline CDR1 is SGHRS and CDR2 YFSETQ. This CDR3 contains 19 residues. CDR3 sequence reads: CASSLYRGRASGTYNEQFF. CDR3 coding DNA: TGCGCCAGCAGCTTATACAGGGGGCGCGCTAGCGGGACCTACAATGAGCAGTTCTTC.

With regard to this clonotype: The CDR3 ends on some other residue instead of the conserved phenylalanine or tryptophan, so this is likely a read error. CDR3 sequence (DNA): TGTGCCAGCACCCTTACAGGTTTCGGTAATTCACCCCTCCACTTA. This codes for CASTLTGFGNSPLHL. The chain has TRBV25-1 and TRBJ1-6; D might be TRBD1 (5 bases). Germline V CDR1 and CDR2: MGHDK, SYGVNS. The CDR3 is 15 amino acids. V was shortened by 7 bases and J by 6 bases, with 16 bases between the two germline ends.

In this sample, this clonotype turned up many times. V and J are TRBV24-1 and TRBJ1-4, with D possibly TRBD1 on 6 matching bases. From germline, CDR1 is KGHDR and CDR2 SFDVKD. V dropped 4 bases and J dropped 10 bases, with 9 bases sitting between them. This CDR3 comprises 12 residues. CDR3 amino acids: CATSDPTGKLFF. The CDR3 DNA is TGTGCCACCAGTGACCCGACAGGAAAACTGTTTTTT.

As regards this clonotype: The junction does not match germline at one end; this may be a read error. V usage is TRBV7-9 and J usage is TRBJ2-5, with 8 bases fitting TRBD2. CDR3 size: 17 residues. The germline V gene has CDR1 SEHNR and CDR2 FQNEAQ (reference sequence). CDR3 in DNA: TGTGCCAGCAGCTTATACCCGCGGGCTAGCGGGCAAGAGCCCCAGTACTTC. This sequence encodes CASSLYPRASGQEPQYF.

The chain is built from TRBV6-5 and TRBJ2-1; TRBD2 matches at 7 bases. This CDR3 region has 17 residues. Germline V gene sequence: CDR1 MNHEY, CDR2 SVGAGI. After removal of 5 bases from V and 1 base from J, the junction contained 11 bases not matched to a gene. The CDR3 region has the DNA TGTGCCAGCAGTGATTTAGGCGGGAGTTTTTCCTACAATGAGCAGTTCTTC. Translated: CASSDLGGSFSYNEQFF.

The chain links TRBV6-6 to TRBJ1-4; D gene unclear. From germline, CDR1 is MNHNY and CDR2 SVGAGI (reference sequence). There are 14 residues in the CDR3. V shed 6 bases and J shed 4 bases, with 12 bases lying between them. This CDR3 is CASRHFYGNEKLFF. CDR3 bases: TGTGCCAGCAGGCATTTTTACGGTAATGAAAAACTGTTTTTT.

This clonotype was detected many times. The chain has TRBV3-1 and TRBJ1-6; D is perhaps TRBD1 (5 bases). The CDR3 is 16 residues long. CDR1 is LGHDT and CDR2 is YNNKEL in the germline V gene (reference sequence). Trimming stripped 2 bases from V and 7 bases from J, with 15 bases between. The CDR3 DNA reads TGTGCCAGCAGCCAAAGGGGACCTCCGCTAAATTCACCCCTCCACTTT. It codes for CASSQRGPPLNSPLHF.

This clonotype was counted at least ten times. This chain connects TRBV7-9 to TRBJ2-3, with D perhaps TRBD1 or TRBD2 (6 bases each). V was shortened by 5 bases and J by 2 bases, with 20 bases between the two germline ends. Germline assignment: CDR1 SEHNR and CDR2 FQNEAQ (reference sequence). CDR3 size: 17 residues. The CDR3: CASSPATGGGATDTQYF. The CDR3 nucleotides are TGTGCCAGCAGCCCGGCCACCGGGGGCGGGGCCACAGATACGCAGTATTTT.

This clonotype appeared many times. The V call is TRBV5-1, the J call TRBJ2-7, with TRBD1 identical over 7 bases. The CDR3 loop spans 16 amino acids. The germline V gene has CDR1 SGHRS and CDR2 YFSETQ. Germline trimming cut 0 bases from V and 4 bases from J; bases unmatched to any gene: 10. CDR3 coding DNA: TGCGCCAGCAGCTTGGGACTGACAGGGACCGGGTACGAGCAGTACTTC. Its protein is CASSLGLTGTGYEQYF.